This T cell receptor (beta chain) emerged from a study of T-cell reconstitution after alpha-beta-depleted transplantation in children (dated by TCRdb to about 2016). Study-wide context: The study quantitatively tracked T-cell immune reconstitution after TCRalphabeta/CD19-depleted allogeneic hematopoietic cell transplantation in children using TCR repertoire profiling. Overall study results and their limits: The high TCRbeta diversity at day 60 in some patients was ascribed to recipient T cells and intrathymic progenitors that had survived conditioning. The apparently early alphabetaT-cell count recovery about two months after transplant was reportedly dependent on only several hundred rapidly expanded clones derived from non-depleted graft cells. The frequencies of hyperexpanded clones fell over the following months, and after one year, T-cell counts and TCRbeta diversity were mostly attributed to newly produced T cells.

This clonotype showed up many times. It has no known antigen specificity. No much larger clone is present one base from it, and per-base qualities are unavailable. V is cut by 0 bases and J by 8 bases, and the space between the germline ends is 3 bases. From cysteine to phenylalanine, the CDR3 is 11 amino acids long. This entry keeps only the CDR3 DNA: 33 bases, framed from base 1. CDR1 MNHEY and CDR2 SVGAGI were looked up in the germline V gene. Library preparation was by PCR. The sequencing machine was an Illumina HiSeq 2500. TCR library preparation used molecular barcoding, with unique molecular identifiers applied to normalize quantification of the TCRbeta repertoire. The public reads were quality trimmed at Q25 with fastp and then assembled into clones with MiXCR by TCRdb, keeping productive beta chains. Identical CDR3 proteins give one entry, which carries the most common genes and DNA. This sample comprises over 450,000 distinct CDR3 sequences, roughly a tenth of them detected only once. Together, the top ten hold around 2% of the sample.

Sample treatment or condition, as interpreted from the label and publication: allogeneic hematopoietic cell transplantation with graft depleted of TCRalphabeta T cells and CD19 B cells. Transplant recipients were children who received TCRalphabeta/CD19-depleted allogeneic hematopoietic cell grafts. The TCR was taken from a child aged 2 to 9 with inherited bone marrow failure, due to receive a stem cell transplant. The sequencing used PBMCs, collected before TCRalphabeta/CD19-depleted stem cell transplant. This sequence uses TRBV6-5 and TRBJ2-3; the D gene assignment is ambiguous. The CDR3 reads as follows: CASSYSGTQYF. The DNA sequence is TGTGCCAGCAGTTACTCTGGTACGCAGTATTTT.